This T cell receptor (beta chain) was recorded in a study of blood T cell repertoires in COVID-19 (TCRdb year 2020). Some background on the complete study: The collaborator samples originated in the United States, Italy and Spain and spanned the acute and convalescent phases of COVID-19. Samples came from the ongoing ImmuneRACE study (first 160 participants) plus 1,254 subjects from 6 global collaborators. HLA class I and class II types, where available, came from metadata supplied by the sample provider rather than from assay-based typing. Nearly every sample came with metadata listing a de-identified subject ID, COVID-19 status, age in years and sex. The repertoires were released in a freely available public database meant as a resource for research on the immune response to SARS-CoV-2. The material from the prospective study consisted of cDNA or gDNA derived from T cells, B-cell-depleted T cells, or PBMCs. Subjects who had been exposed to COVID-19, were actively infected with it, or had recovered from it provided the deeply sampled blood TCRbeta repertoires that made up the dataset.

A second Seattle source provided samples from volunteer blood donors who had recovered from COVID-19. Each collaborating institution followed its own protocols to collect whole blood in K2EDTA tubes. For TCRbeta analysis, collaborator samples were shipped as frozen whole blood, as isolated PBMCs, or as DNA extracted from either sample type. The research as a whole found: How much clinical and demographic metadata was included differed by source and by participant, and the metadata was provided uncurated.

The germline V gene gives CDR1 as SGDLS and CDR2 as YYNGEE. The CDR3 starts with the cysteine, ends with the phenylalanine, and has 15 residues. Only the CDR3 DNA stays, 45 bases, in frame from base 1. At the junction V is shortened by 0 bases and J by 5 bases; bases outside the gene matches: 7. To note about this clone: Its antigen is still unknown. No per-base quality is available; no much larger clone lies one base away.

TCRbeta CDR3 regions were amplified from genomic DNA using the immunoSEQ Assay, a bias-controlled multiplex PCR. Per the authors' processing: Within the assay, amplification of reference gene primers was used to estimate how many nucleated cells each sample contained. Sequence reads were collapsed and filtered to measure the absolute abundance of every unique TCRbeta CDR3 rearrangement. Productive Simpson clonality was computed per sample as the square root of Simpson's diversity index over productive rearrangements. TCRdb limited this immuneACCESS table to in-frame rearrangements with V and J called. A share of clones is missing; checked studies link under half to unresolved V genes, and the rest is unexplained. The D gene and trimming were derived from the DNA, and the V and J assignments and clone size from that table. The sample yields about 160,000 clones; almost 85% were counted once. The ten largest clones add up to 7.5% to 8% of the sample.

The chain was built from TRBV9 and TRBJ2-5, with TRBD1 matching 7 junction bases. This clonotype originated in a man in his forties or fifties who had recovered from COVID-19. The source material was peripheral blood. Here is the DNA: TGTGCCAGCAGCGTAGGTGACAGGGTAGGGGAGACCCAGTACTTC. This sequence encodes CASSVGDRVGETQYF.